The 27 T cell receptor beta chains listed next were all sequenced from one sample in a study of identical twins. TCRdb called the 5' RACE reads again in MiXCR, with one record for every CDR3 protein. The sample holds around 1.7 million distinct CDR3 sequences, more than 30% seen once. Sequencing input: cord blood. The receptor source for this set is a newborn girl in good health.

V is TRBV20-1 and J is TRBJ2-7; the match to TRBD1 covers 9 bases. The J call may be mistaken, given a closer DNA end match to TRBJ2-5. Per the germline V gene, CDR1 is DFQATT and CDR2 is SNEGSKA (reference sequence). This CDR3 is 12 amino acids long. As DNA, the CDR3 is TGCAGTGCTAACAGGGGGCGGGAGACCCAGTACTTC. It is translated as CSANRGRETQYF.

The J gene is TRBJ2-3, the V gene TRBV25-1, with D uncertain. The CDR3 has 15 amino acids. V was trimmed by 7 bases and J by 1 base, leaving 15 bases between them. Germline V gene sequence: CDR1 MGHDK, CDR2 SYGVNS. In DNA form, the CDR3 reads TGTGCCAGCATGGCCCATAGGGCGGGCACAGATACGCAGTATTTT. Protein: CASMAHRAGTDTQYF.

The rearrangement joins TRBV5-1 to TRBJ2-5; D is perhaps TRBD2 (6 bases). CDR1 is SGHRS, CDR2 YFSETQ, per germline. CDR3 size: 15 residues. The germline V and J ends were trimmed by 2 bases and 1 base, with 12 bases remaining between them. In DNA form, the CDR3 reads TGCGCCAGCAGCTTATCGGCTAGCGTCCAAGAGACCCAGTACTTC. It encodes CASSLSASVQETQYF.

The J gene is TRBJ2-7, the V gene TRBV10-3; TRBD2 agrees at 9 bases. The CDR3 runs to 14 residues. V lost 6 bases, J lost 1 base, and 4 bases stayed unmatched. Germline values: CDR1 ENHRY, CDR2 SYGVKD. CDR3: CAISGTSTSYEQYF. The CDR3 bases are TGTGCCATCAGCGGGACTAGCACTTCCTACGAGCAGTACTTC.

The chain combines TRBV12-5 with TRBJ2-3, with 9 bases matching TRBD2. Germline lookup yields CDR1 LGHNT and CDR2 FRNRAP. V gave up 0 bases and J gave up 1 base; unmatched junction bases: 2. The CDR3 has 16 residues. CDR3 in DNA: TGTGCTAGTGGTTTGGTTTCTAGCGGGGGCACAGATACGCAGTATTTT. It specifies CASGLVSSGGTDTQYF.

The chain recombines TRBV20-1 with TRBJ2-1; weak D call: TRBD2 (6 bases). With the DNA end fitting TRBJ2-7 better, the J assignment may be wrong. This CDR3 is 17 amino acids long. CDR1 is DFQATT, CDR2 SNEGSKA, per germline (reference sequence). The CDR3 loop reads CSAPARKGSGPYNEQYF. Written as DNA, the CDR3 is TGCAGTGCTCCAGCACGGAAAGGGAGCGGGCCCTACAATGAGCAGTACTTC.

This rearrangement joins TRBV7-9 to TRBJ2-7; 7 bases fit TRBD1. This CDR3 has 13 amino acids. V lost 8 bases and J lost 5; bases outside the gene matches: 9. The germline CDR1 and CDR2 sequences are SEHNR and FQNEAQ (reference sequence). The CDR3 DNA follows: TGTGCCAGCGGTCTGACAGGGTTACACGAGCAGTACTTC. Protein: CASGLTGLHEQYF.

The rearrangement uses TRBV27 and TRBJ1-6, with D possibly matching TRBD1 (6 bases). The CDR3 has 14 amino acids. In germline, CDR1 is MNHEY, CDR2 SMNVEV (reference sequence). V lost 8 bases and J 6 bases, leaving 14 bases between the germline ends. CDR3 region: CASCVPGANSPLHF. In nucleotides, the CDR3 is TGTGCCAGCTGTGTTCCGGGGGCTAATTCACCCCTCCACTTT.

This clonotype was seen ten or more times. The rearrangement uses TRBV3-1 and TRBJ2-1; D gene uncertain. Trimming pared 0 bases from V and 4 bases from J, leaving 10 bases between. The CDR3 totals 15 residues. The V gene's germline CDR1 is LGHDT and CDR2 YNNKEL (reference sequence). CDR3 sequence: CASSQEGGVYNEQFF. CDR3 bases: TGTGCCAGCAGCCAAGAAGGCGGCGTGTACAATGAGCAGTTCTTC.

J is TRBJ2-7 and V is TRBV20-1, with D unresolved. Germline V gene lookup returns CDR1 DFQATT and CDR2 SNEGSKA (reference sequence). V shed 3 bases and J shed 2 bases, with 8 bases lying between them. The CDR3 spans 12 residues. In DNA, the CDR3 is TGCAGTGCTAGTCCCTCCACCTACGAGCAGTACTTC. It encodes CSASPSTYEQYF.

This CDR3 reads CASSIAGTGYLRDGYTF. DNA of the CDR3: TGTGCCAGCAGCATCGCCGGGACAGGCTATCTTCGTGATGGCTACACCTTC. This chain uses TRBV5-5 with TRBJ1-2; 8 bases are a match to TRBD1. The J segment lost 6 bases and the V segment lost 4 bases, leaving 17 bases of the junction unmatched. Per the germline V gene, CDR1 is SGHKS and CDR2 is YYEKEE (reference sequence). The CDR3 spans 17 residues.

V is TRBV28 and J is TRBJ2-5; 10 bases agree with TRBD2. The germline V gene encodes CDR1 MDHEN and CDR2 SYDVKM. J lost 5 bases, V lost 5 bases, and 8 bases had no gene match. This CDR3 spans 15 amino acids. This CDR3 is CASSNPGLARETQYF. The CDR3 DNA follows: TGTGCCAGCAGTAATCCGGGACTAGCGAGGGAGACCCAGTACTTC.

This chain links TRBV6-2 or TRBV6-3 with TRBJ1-5, with 7 bases identical to TRBD1. CDR3 length: 14 residues. Germline lookup yields CDR1 MNHEY and CDR2 SVGEGT. Unmatched junction bases numbered 8, after V lost 5 bases and J lost 7 bases. The CDR3 nucleotides are TGTGCCAGCAGTCCCGGACAGGTTTGGCAGCCCCAGCATTTT. It encodes CASSPGQVWQPQHF.

This clonotype turned up a few times. This chain connects TRBV7-9 to TRBJ1-2; 7 bases fit TRBD1. J lost 4 bases, V lost 5 bases, and 7 bases had no gene match. CDR3 length: 14 residues. The germline CDR1 and CDR2 sequences are SEHNR and FQNEAQ (reference sequence). For the CDR3, the DNA is TGTGCCAGCAGCCCATTGACAGGGTTCTATGGCTACACCTTC. As protein: CASSPLTGFYGYTF.

The rearrangement uses TRBV15 and TRBJ1-1, with 9 bases matching TRBD1. The V and J ends lost 3 bases and 5 bases, in that order; junction bases with no gene match: 1. CDR3 length equals 13 residues. Germline-derived CDR1 and CDR2 are LNHNV and YYDKDF (reference sequence). The CDR3 DNA sequence: TGTGCCACCAGCAGGACAGGGGGGACTGAAGCTTTCTTT. It is translated as CATSRTGGTEAFF.

The CDR3 loop is CASSDGPYRGAEEKLFF. The CDR3 DNA reads as TGTGCCAGCAGTGATGGGCCCTACAGGGGAGCTGAGGAAAAACTGTTTTTT. V usage is TRBV2 and J usage is TRBJ1-4; 7 bases align to TRBD1. J gave up 8 bases and V 3 bases, and 15 bases lay outside the gene matches. Germline CDR1 SNHLY, CDR2 FYNNEI. The CDR3 runs 17 residues. The full variable domain, in which reference TRBV2 and TRBJ1-4 provide the parts outside the CDR3, is EPEVTQTPSHQVTQMGQEVILRCVPISNHLYFYWYRQILGQKVEFLVSFYNNEISEKSEIFDDQFSVERPDGSNFTLKIRSTKLEDSAMYFCASSDGPYRGAEEKLFFGSGTQLSVL.

This clonotype was seen only a few times. The V gene is TRBV24-1, the J gene TRBJ2-1, with 9 nucleotides matching TRBD1. The junction had 1 base not matched to a gene; V was cut back by 8 bases and J by 9 bases. Germline loops: CDR1 KGHDR, CDR2 SFDVKD. This CDR3 spans 11 amino acids. CDR3 in DNA: TGTGCCACCACGGGACAGGGTGAGCAGTTCTTC. Protein sequence: CATTGQGEQFF.

This clonotype has a handful of counts. The rearrangement links TRBV12-3 or TRBV12-4 to TRBJ2-1, with D perhaps TRBD2 (7 bases). This CDR3 has 15 residues. V lost 5 bases and J 8 bases, leaving 19 bases between the germline ends. CDR3 in amino acids: CASSQGGRGLDEQFF. CDR3 DNA: TGTGCCAGCAGTCAAGGGGGGAGGGGCCTCGATGAGCAGTTCTTC.

The chain carries TRBV27 and TRBJ1-6, with a tentative D call TRBD1 (5 bases). The CDR3 runs to 16 residues. V was shortened by 8 bases and J by 0 bases, with 14 bases between the two germline ends. Per germline, CDR1 MNHEY and CDR2 SMNVEV (reference sequence). As DNA, the CDR3 is TGTGCCAGCGGAAAGGGACGGAGCTCCTATAATTCACCCCTCCACTTT. It yields the protein CASGKGRSSYNSPLHF.

On this clonotype itself: This sequence may be a read error, since a much larger clone differs from it by one base. The chain recombines TRBV12-3 or TRBV12-4 with TRBJ2-7; D remains unclear. The closer fit of TRBJ2-4 to the DNA end suggests the J call may be wrong. The CDR3 is made up of 15 amino acids. The CDR3 region has the DNA TGTGCCAGCAGTACCCAACCCCTAGCCAAAAACATTCAGTACTTC. Translating it yields CASSTQPLAKNIQYF.

This clonotype showed up just a few times. The genes are TRBV29-1 and TRBJ1-5, with 8 bases matching TRBD1. V was pared by 2 bases and J by 2 bases, with 5 bases of the junction left unmatched. The germline CDR1 and CDR2 sequences are SQVTM and ANQGSEA. The CDR3 sequence is 15 residues long. CDR3 in amino acids: CSVEPKDRGNQPQHF. The CDR3 bases are TGCAGCGTTGAACCAAAGGACAGGGGCAATCAGCCCCAGCATTTT.

The table lists this clonotype with a few counts. The chain employs TRBV6-1 and TRBJ2-1; 7 bases match TRBD2. V shed 8 bases and J 1 base; nucleotides not matched to a gene: 5. The CDR3 has 14 residues. The germline V gene encodes CDR1 MNHNS and CDR2 SASEGT. This chain's CDR3 is CASGQRGSYNEQFF. The DNA of the CDR3 is TGTGCCAGCGGGCAGCGGGGATCCTACAATGAGCAGTTCTTC.

V is TRBV21-1 and J is TRBJ2-5. TRBV21-1 is labeled a pseudogene. The CDR3 runs 17 residues. DNA for the CDR3: TGTGCCAGCAGCGGACCCACGCGTAAGGTGGTCCAAGAGACCCAGTACTTC. Translating it yields CASSGPTRKVVQETQYF.

In regard to this clonotype: With a much larger clone just one base away, this may be a read error. The chain employs TRBV20-1 and TRBJ2-7; the D is unclear. CDR3 length: 12 amino acids. Germline-derived CDR1 and CDR2 are DFQATT and SNEGSKA (reference sequence). Trimming pared 0 bases from V and 2 bases from J, leaving 5 bases between. CDR3 DNA: TGCAGTGCTAGAGATATAGCCTACGAGCAGTACTTC. This gives the protein CSARDIAYEQYF.

This clonotype was seen many times. The rearrangement links TRBV3-1 to TRBJ2-7, with a weak D call TRBD1 (5 bases). The CDR3 spans 15 residues. Germline V gene data show CDR1 as LGHDT and CDR2 as YNNKEL (reference sequence). Trimming pared 0 bases from V and 0 bases from J, leaving 9 bases between. In DNA, the CDR3 is TGTGCCAGCAGCCAAGATCTAGGACACTCCTACGAGCAGTACTTC. It codes for CASSQDLGHSYEQYF.

The V gene is TRBV7-2, the J gene TRBJ2-2; 7 positions agree with TRBD2. Looked up from germline, CDR1 is SGHTA and CDR2 is FQGNSA. This CDR3 has 16 residues. V dropped 4 bases and J dropped 4; count of bases not matched to a gene: 9. CDR3 nucleotide sequence: TGTGCCAGCAGCTATATGGGCGGGAGAATCACCGGGGAGCTGTTTTTT. Translating gives CASSYMGGRITGELFF.

This chain connects TRBV29-1 to TRBJ1-1; TRBD1 is a possible D gene (5 bases). Germline CDR1 and CDR2: SQVTM and ANQGSEA. This CDR3 comprises 14 residues. V was cut by 6 bases and J by 1 base, with 15 bases left in between. CDR3 sequence: CSVHPFQGNTEAFF. The CDR3 DNA sequence: TGCAGCGTCCACCCTTTCCAGGGGAACACTGAAGCTTTCTTT. The variable domain in full, with the rest retrieved from reference TRBV29-1 and TRBJ1-1, is SAVISQKPSRDICQRGTSLTIQCQVDSQVTMMFWYRQQPGQSLTLIATANQGSEATYESGFVIDKFPISRPNLTFSTLTVSNMSPEDSSIYLCSVHPFQGNTEAFFGQGTRLTVV.